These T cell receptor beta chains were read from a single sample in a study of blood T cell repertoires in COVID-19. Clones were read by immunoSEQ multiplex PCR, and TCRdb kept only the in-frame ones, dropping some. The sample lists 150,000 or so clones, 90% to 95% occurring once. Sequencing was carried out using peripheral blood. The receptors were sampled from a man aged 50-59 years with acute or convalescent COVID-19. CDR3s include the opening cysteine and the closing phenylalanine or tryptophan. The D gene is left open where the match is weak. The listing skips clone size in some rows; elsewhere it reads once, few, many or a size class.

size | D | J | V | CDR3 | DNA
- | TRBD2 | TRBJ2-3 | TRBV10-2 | CASSEGLVRSDTQYF | TGCGCCAGCAGTGAGGGACTAGTGCGGTCAGATACGCAGTATTTT
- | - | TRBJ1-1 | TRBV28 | CASSPFWNTEAFF | TGTGCCAGCAGCCCCTTTTGGAACACTGAAGCTTTCTTT
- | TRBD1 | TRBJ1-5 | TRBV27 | CASSLFPPDRADSNQPQHF | TGTGCCAGCAGTTTATTCCCCCCCGACAGGGCCGATAGCAATCAGCCCCAGCATTTT
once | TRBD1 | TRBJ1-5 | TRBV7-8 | CASSLVETRTGGVQPQHF | TGTGCCAGCAGCTTAGTTGAGACCAGGACAGGGGGCGTTCAGCCCCAGCATTTT
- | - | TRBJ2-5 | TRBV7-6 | CASSLGGGPAQETQYF | TGTGCCAGCAGCTTAGGCGGGGGCCCCGCCCAGGAGACCCAGTACTTC
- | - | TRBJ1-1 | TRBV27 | CASSLSSGPTEAFF | TGTGCCAGCAGTTTATCGTCAGGGCCCACTGAAGCTTTCTTT
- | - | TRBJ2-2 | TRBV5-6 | CASSQRLAGELFF | TGTGCCAGCAGCCAAAGGCTAGCCGGGGAGCTGTTTTTT
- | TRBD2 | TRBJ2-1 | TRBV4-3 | CASSQVAGDNEQFF | TGCGCCAGCAGCCAAGTCGCGGGGGACAATGAGCAGTTCTTC
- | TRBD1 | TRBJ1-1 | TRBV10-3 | CAISTGANTEAFF | TGTGCCATCAGCACAGGGGCCAACACTGAAGCTTTCTTT
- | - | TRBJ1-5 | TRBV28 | CASSLGSLGDQPQHF | TGTGCCAGCAGTTTAGGGAGTCTGGGAGATCAGCCCCAGCATTTT
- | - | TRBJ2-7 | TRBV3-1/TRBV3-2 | CASSLLSAGNEQYF | TGTGCCAGCAGCCTACTATCCGCAGGGAACGAGCAGTACTTC
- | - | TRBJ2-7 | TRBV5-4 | CASSLRRGGGSYEQYF | TGTGCCAGCAGCTTAAGGAGGGGGGGAGGCTCCTACGAGCAGTACTTC
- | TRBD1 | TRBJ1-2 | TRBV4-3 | CASSQGTGSYYGYTF | TGCGCCAGCAGCCAGGGGACAGGGTCATACTATGGCTACACCTTC
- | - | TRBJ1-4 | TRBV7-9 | CASSQQEINEKLFF | TGTGCCAGCAGCCAACAGGAGATTAATGAAAAACTGTTTTTT
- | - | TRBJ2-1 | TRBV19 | CASRGTSSYNEQFF | TGTGCCAGTAGGGGGACTTCCTCCTACAATGAGCAGTTCTTC
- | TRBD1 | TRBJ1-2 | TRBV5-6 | CASSMDRSGYGYTF | TGTGCCAGCAGCATGGACAGGTCGGGCTATGGCTACACCTTC
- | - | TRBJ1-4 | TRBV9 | CASSAKGLENEKLFF | TGTGCCAGCAGCGCCAAAGGACTGGAAAATGAAAAACTGTTTTTT
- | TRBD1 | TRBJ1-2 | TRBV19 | CATQTQGQGDYGYTF | TGTGCCACCCAAACCCAGGGACAGGGAGACTATGGCTACACCTTC
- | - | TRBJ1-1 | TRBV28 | CASSTGTEAFF | TGTGCCAGCAGTACCGGGACTGAAGCTTTCTTT
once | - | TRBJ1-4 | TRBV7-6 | CASSPHFSGAGTNEKLFF | TGTGCCAGCAGCCCGCATTTCTCAGGGGCTGGAACTAATGAAAAACTGTTTTTT
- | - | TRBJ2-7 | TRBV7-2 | CASSLGAGLGSYEQYF | TGTGCCAGCAGCTTAGGGGCGGGCTTAGGCTCCTACGAGCAGTACTTC
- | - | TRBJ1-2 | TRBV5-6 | CASSLAPKLSFYGYTF | TGTGCCAGCAGCTTGGCCCCAAAACTATCCTTCTATGGCTACACCTTC
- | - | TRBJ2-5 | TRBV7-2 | CASSLVPGLSKETQYF | TGTGCCAGCAGCTTAGTTCCAGGCCTTTCTAAAGAGACCCAGTACTTC
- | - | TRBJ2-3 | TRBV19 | CASRLASTDTQYF | TGTGCCAGTAGGCTAGCGTCGACAGATACGCAGTATTTT
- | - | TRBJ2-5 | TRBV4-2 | CASSQGQGGETQYF | TGTGCCAGCAGCCAAGGGCAGGGTGGGGAGACCCAGTACTTC
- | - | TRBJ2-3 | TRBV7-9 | CASSPRGPDTQYF | TGTGCCAGCAGCCCCAGGGGTCCGGATACGCAGTATTTT
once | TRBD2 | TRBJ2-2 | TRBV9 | CASSVAGAGLNGELFF | TGTGCCAGCAGCGTAGCGGGTGCGGGACTAAACGGGGAGCTGTTTTTT
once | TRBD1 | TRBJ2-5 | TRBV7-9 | CASSPGQGALETQYF | TGTGCCAGCAGCCCGGGACAGGGGGCGTTGGAGACCCAGTACTTC
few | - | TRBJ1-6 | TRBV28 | CASSLPPGAGNSPLHF | TGTGCCAGCAGTTTACCCCCAGGGGCAGGTAATTCACCCCTCCACTTT
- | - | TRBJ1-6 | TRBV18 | CASSQYTNSPLHF | TGTGCCAGCTCACAATACACAAATTCACCCCTCCACTTT
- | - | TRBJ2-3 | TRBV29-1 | CSVEPSGETALTQYF | TGCAGCGTTGAACCATCGGGGGAGACCGCTCTAACGCAGTATTTT
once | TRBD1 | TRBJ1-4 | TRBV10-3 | CAIRGDRDEKLFF | TGTGCCATCAGGGGGGACAGGGACGAAAAACTGTTTTTT
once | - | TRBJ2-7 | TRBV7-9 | CASSFYHLGQGSSLYEQYF | TGTGCCAGCAGCTTTTATCACCTGGGGCAGGGTTCGTCTCTCTACGAGCAGTACTTC
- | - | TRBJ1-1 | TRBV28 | CASKGGPTEAFF | TGTGCCAGCAAGGGGGGGCCTACTGAAGCTTTCTTT
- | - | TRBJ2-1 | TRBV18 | CASSPNPGGLNEQFF | TGTGCCAGCTCACCAAACCCTGGAGGGCTCAATGAGCAGTTCTTC
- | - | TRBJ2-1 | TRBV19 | CASSIAGGTSYNEQFF | TGTGCCAGTAGTATAGCCGGGGGAACCTCCTACAATGAGCAGTTCTTC
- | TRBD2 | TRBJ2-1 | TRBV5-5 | CASSLAGGRDEQFF | TGTGCCAGCAGCTTAGCGGGGGGCCGGGATGAGCAGTTCTTC
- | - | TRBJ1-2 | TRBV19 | CASEISQDYGYTF | TGTGCCAGTGAAATATCACAGGACTATGGCTACACCTTC
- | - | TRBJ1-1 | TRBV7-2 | CASSLGLVPNTEAFF | TGTGCCAGCAGCTTAGGGCTGGTCCCAAACACTGAAGCTTTCTTT
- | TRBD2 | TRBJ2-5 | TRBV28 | CASSSQPTSGQETQYF | TGTGCCAGCAGTTCTCAACCGACTAGCGGCCAAGAGACCCAGTACTTC
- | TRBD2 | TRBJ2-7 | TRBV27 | CASSFLKSSLAGRDFYEQYF | TGTGCCAGCAGTTTCCTGAAGTCCAGCCTAGCGGGCCGGGATTTCTACGAGCAGTACTTC
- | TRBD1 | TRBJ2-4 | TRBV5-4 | CASSLGDSPRDIQYF | TGTGCCAGCAGCTTGGGGGACAGCCCTCGGGATATTCAGTACTTC
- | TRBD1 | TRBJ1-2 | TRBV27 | CASRPTGAYGYTF | TGTGCCAGCAGGCCGACAGGGGCTTATGGCTACACCTTC
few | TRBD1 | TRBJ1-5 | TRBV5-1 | CASSPSTGAGQPQHF | TGCGCCAGCAGCCCCAGCACAGGGGCGGGTCAGCCCCAGCATTTT
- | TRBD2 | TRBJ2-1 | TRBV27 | CASIPPTSGRTYNEQFF | TGTGCCAGCATACCCCCGACTAGCGGGAGGACCTACAATGAGCAGTTCTTC
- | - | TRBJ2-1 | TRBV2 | CASSEGSPRDEQFF | TGTGCCAGCAGTGAAGGGTCACCCCGGGATGAGCAGTTCTTC
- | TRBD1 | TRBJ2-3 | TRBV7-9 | CASSSGTQGDTDTQYF | TGTGCCAGCAGCTCCGGGACCCAGGGGGACACAGATACGCAGTATTTT
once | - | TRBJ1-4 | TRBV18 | CASSPRARSTNEKLFF | TGTGCCAGCTCACCACGAGCGAGAAGTACTAATGAAAAACTGTTTTTT
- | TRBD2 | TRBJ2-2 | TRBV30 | CARRTSGNTGELFF | TGTGCCCGCCGGACTAGCGGCAACACCGGGGAGCTGTTTTTT
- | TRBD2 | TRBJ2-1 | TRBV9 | CASSPKTSGKNNEQFF | TGTGCCAGCAGCCCAAAAACTAGCGGGAAAAACAATGAGCAGTTCTTC
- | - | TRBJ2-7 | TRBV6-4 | CASSDEPGGPLLW | TGTGCCAGCAGTGACGAGCCGGGCGGGCCTCTCTTATGG
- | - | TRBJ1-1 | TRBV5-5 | CASSARNTEAFF | TGTGCCAGCAGCGCTAGGAACACTGAAGCTTTCTTT
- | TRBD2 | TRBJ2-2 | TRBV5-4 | CASSLGGTAGGTGELFF | TGTGCCAGCAGCCTGGGTGGGACAGCGGGAGGGACCGGGGAGCTGTTTTTT